This entry features one T cell receptor beta chain sequence. Its antigen is as yet unknown. The sample comes from a study of T-cell memory formation after mild COVID-19. General observations from the study: Several responding clones turned up in pre-infection memory, indicating that cross-reactive memory may have taken part. Nothing confirmed that second-wave clones peaking on day 37 were specific for SARS-CoV-2. The study found contracting CD4+ clones mainly in CM and EM and contracting CD8+ clones in EMRA.

5'RACE with constant-segment primers built TCRalpha and TCRbeta cDNA libraries with UMIs. TCRdb recomputed calls from the 5' RACE reads with MiXCR, one row per CDR3 protein. The sample lists about 210,000 distinct CDR3 sequences; 10% were seen once. The V end lost 0 bases, the J end lost 1 base, and 7 bases lay between the germline ends. Germline CDR1 reads DFQATT; CDR2 reads SNEGSKA (reference sequence). This CDR3 has 13 amino acids. This receptor was obtained from a man younger than 35 who had mild COVID-19 (a few samples of this study predate the infection). Cell type and time point are not known. Sequencing used PBMCs or a T cell subset sorted from them (not recorded which). V is TRBV20-1 and J is TRBJ2-7; D call uncertain. The CDR3 nucleotides are TGCAGTGCTAGAGAGGGCGGATCCTACGAGCAGTACTTC. This codes for CSAREGGSYEQYF.